This TCR beta chain was captured by sequencing in a study of graft-versus-host responses after intestinal transplantation. Whole-study results and caveats: Elevated graft-versus-host to host-versus-graft clonal ratios in allografts were recorded for patients with graft-donor T cell macrochimerism. Detection of GvH clones occurred in recipient marrow, and some had their first appearance in ileum or blood.

To note about this clone: Its antigen is not known.

Some clones are missing from TCRdb's copy, which holds only in-frame ones; the method was immunoSEQ multiplex PCR. The table lists approximately 94,000 clones, about 90% of them singletons. The sample in question was unstimulated CD4+ T cells sorted from spleen or lymph node cells, obtained before transplant. The sequence derives from a human donor who was the organ donor for an intestinal transplant.

The CDR3 region is CASSQERTSSYEQYF. DNA of the CDR3: TGTGCCAGCAGCCAAGAACGGACTAGCTCCTACGAGCAGTACTTC. This rearrangement joins TRBV4-2 to TRBJ2-7; 7 positions agree with TRBD2. Looked up from germline, CDR1 is LGHNA and CDR2 is YNFKEQ. The V gene end was trimmed by 0 bases and the J gene end by 0 bases; junction bases not matched to a gene: 2. The CDR3 sequence is 15 residues long.